Below, 32 T cell receptor beta chains from the same sample are listed, as sequenced in a study of T cells after somatic rescue of genetic block. TCRdb keeps only in-frame clones here, not all; method: immunoSEQ multiplex PCR. This table has tens of thousands of clones, 85% to 95% appearing once. Material for sequencing was peripheral blood mononuclear cells (PBMCs). These receptor sequences come from a man aged 35 to 55.

This clone was observed a handful of times. The rearrangement uses TRBV9 and TRBJ2-3, with D tentatively TRBD2 (6 bases). Germline loops: CDR1 SGDLS, CDR2 YYNGEE. This CDR3 has 15 amino acids. V lost 3 bases and J 1 base, leaving 12 bases between the germline ends. The CDR3 DNA sequence: TGTGCCAGCAGCGAGTGGGGAGGTGGCACAGATACGCAGTATTTT. Translating gives CASSEWGGGTDTQYF.

This clone was recorded only once. J is TRBJ2-1 and V is TRBV4-1; TRBD2 aligns across 10 bases. CDR1 and CDR2 (germline): MGHRA, YSYEKL. This CDR3 contains 14 residues. V lost 3 bases and J lost 9; bases outside the gene matches: 5. The CDR3 loop reads CASSHDTSGVEQFF. CDR3 DNA sequence: TGCGCCAGCAGCCACGACACTAGCGGGGTTGAGCAGTTCTTC.

The CDR3 bases are TGTGCCAGCAGCTTAACTATGCGTAACGCGGGCGAGCAGTACTTC. Its protein is CASSLTMRNAGEQYF. The V call is TRBV7-2, the J call TRBJ2-7, with D perhaps matching TRBD2 (5 bases). This CDR3 is 15 amino acids long. Germline assignment: CDR1 SGHTA and CDR2 FQGNSA. V lost 2 bases to trimming and J lost 6 bases, with 17 bases between them.

The CDR3 DNA is TGCGCCGTTGGAGGGACGTCATACAATGAGCAGTTCTTC. Its translation is CAVGGTSYNEQFF. The J gene is TRBJ2-1, the V gene TRBV10-1; D is possibly TRBD2 (6 bases). The germline V and J ends were trimmed by 11 bases and 4 bases, with 15 bases remaining between them. The CDR3 spans 13 residues. Germline V lookup: CDR1 WNHNN, CDR2 SYGVQD (reference sequence).

This chain joins TRBV5-1 and TRBJ1-1; D is uncertain. V lost 4 bases and J 1 base, leaving 11 bases between the germline ends. The CDR3 has 14 amino acids. CDR1 is SGHRS and CDR2 is YFSETQ in the germline V gene. The CDR3 sequence: CASSHMEGNTEAFF. CDR3 nucleotides: TGCGCCAGCAGCCACATGGAGGGGAACACTGAAGCTTTCTTT.

The rearrangement links TRBV10-3 to TRBJ2-1; D might be TRBD1 (5 bases). The CDR3 is 14 residues long. V lost 6 bases and J 0 bases, leaving 9 bases between the germline ends. Germline V gives CDR1 ENHRY, CDR2 SYGVKD. CDR3 nucleotide sequence: TGTGCCATCAGCCGCGACAGCTCCTACAATGAGCAGTTCTTC. Protein product: CAISRDSSYNEQFF.

The chain combines TRBV9 with TRBJ1-1; D is unclear. Germline V lookup: CDR1 SGDLS, CDR2 YYNGEE. The CDR3 spans 14 residues. V lost 0 bases, J lost 1 base, and 7 bases lay in between. CDR3 sequence: CASSVGIENTEAFF. Written as DNA, the CDR3 is TGTGCCAGCAGCGTAGGTATAGAGAACACTGAAGCTTTCTTT.

The rearrangement links TRBV2 to TRBJ2-1, with D tentatively TRBD1 or TRBD2 (5 bases each). V was cut by 10 bases and J by 9 bases, with 19 bases left in between. Germline CDR1 is SNHLY and CDR2 is FYNNEI. CDR3 length: 13 amino acids. CDR3 sequence: CATEEWGGSEQFF. The CDR3 DNA reads TGTGCCACCGAGGAATGGGGCGGGTCTGAGCAGTTCTTC.

This chain links TRBV29-1 with TRBJ2-3, with 12 bases identical to TRBD2. The junction had 12 bases not matched to a gene; V was cut back by 4 bases and J by 4 bases. The germline CDR1 and CDR2 sequences are SQVTM and ANQGSEA. The CDR3 is 17 residues long. Here the CDR3 DNA reads TGCAGCGTTGCAGGGTCTAGCGGGAGGGCCGTGGCAGATACGCAGTATTTT. This codes for CSVAGSSGRAVADTQYF.

The V call is TRBV2, the J call TRBJ2-2, with D hard to call. V dropped 7 bases and J dropped 3 bases, with 9 bases sitting between them. The CDR3 length is 13 residues. The germline CDR1 and CDR2 sequences are SNHLY and FYNNEI. The CDR3 loop reads CASIPQDTGELFF. DNA for the CDR3: TGTGCCAGCATCCCCCAGGACACCGGGGAGCTGTTTTTT.

The J gene is TRBJ2-3, the V gene TRBV4-2, with 10 bases aligning to TRBD1. This CDR3 is 15 amino acids long. CDR1 and CDR2 (germline): LGHNA, YNFKEQ. V lost 0 bases and J lost 8; bases outside the gene matches: 5. CDR3 bases: TGTGCCAGCAGCCAAGAGGCGGGACAGGGGTTTACGCAGTATTTT. Amino acid sequence: CASSQEAGQGFTQYF.

The chain links TRBV11-2 to TRBJ2-7, with no clear D. The CDR3 loop spans 13 amino acids. V was pared by 1 base and J by 2 bases, with 6 bases between. In germline, CDR1 is SGHAT, CDR2 FQNNGV. Here the CDR3 reads CASSLVRTYEQYF. The CDR3 coding sequence is TGTGCCAGCAGCTTAGTTAGAACCTACGAGCAGTACTTC.

The chain employs TRBV5-6 and TRBJ1-5; D is unclear. Trimming took 3 bases from V and 1 from J, leaving 14 bases between them. The CDR3 is 16 residues long. Germline values: CDR1 SGHDT, CDR2 YYEEEE. The CDR3 region is CASSSTTMDSNQPQHF. The DNA of the CDR3 is TGTGCCAGCAGCTCTACTACTATGGACAGCAATCAGCCCCAGCATTTT.

This clone has only one observation. The genes are TRBV28 and TRBJ2-7; TRBD2 matches at 12 bases. Germline V gives CDR1 MDHEN, CDR2 SYDVKM. V gave up 5 bases and J gave up 4 bases; unmatched junction bases: 6. The CDR3 spans 15 residues. CDR3 DNA sequence: TGTGCCAGCAGTACACCGACTAGCGGGAGTTACGAGCAGTACTTC. This translates into CASSTPTSGSYEQYF.

The rearrangement joins TRBV7-9 to TRBJ2-1, with a tentative D call TRBD1 (5 bases). This CDR3 is 15 amino acids long. Germline assignment: CDR1 SEHNR and CDR2 FQNEAQ (reference sequence). The V end lost 2 bases, the J end lost 5 bases, and 13 bases lay between the germline ends. This chain's CDR3 is CASSLLGDRHNEQFF. The CDR3 DNA reads as TGTGCCAGCAGCTTACTAGGGGATAGACACAATGAGCAGTTCTTC.

The DNA of the CDR3 is TGTGCCAGCAGCAATAGAAGGGACACCGGGGAGCTGTTTTTT. Residues: CASSNRRDTGELFF. The chain combines TRBV6-1 with TRBJ2-2; D is ambiguous. V lost 6 bases and J 3 bases, leaving 11 bases between the germline ends. CDR1 and CDR2 from the germline V gene are MNHNS and SASEGT. This CDR3 region has 14 residues.

V gene TRBV10-1 combines with J gene TRBJ1-6; D gene unclear. The germline V gene encodes CDR1 WNHNN and CDR2 SYGVQD (reference sequence). Trimming stripped 2 bases from V and 6 bases from J, with 11 bases between. This CDR3 comprises 15 residues. CDR3 sequence reads: CASSEGASPNSPLHF. As DNA, the CDR3 is TGCGCCAGCAGTGAGGGAGCGAGCCCTAATTCACCCCTCCACTTT.

The chain couples TRBV25-1 to TRBJ2-3, with D possibly being TRBD2 (5 bases). CDR1 and CDR2 (germline): MGHDK, SYGVNS. The CDR3 sequence is 15 residues long. Trimming shortened V by 6 bases and J by 0 bases, and 13 bases separated the two germline ends. CDR3 amino acids: CASSPGGSSTDTQYF. CDR3 DNA sequence: TGTGCCAGCAGCCCAGGAGGCTCCAGCACAGATACGCAGTATTTT.

The chain couples TRBV5-4 to TRBJ2-7, with 8 nucleotides matching TRBD1. Germline CDR1 SGHNT, CDR2 YYREEE (reference sequence). The CDR3 spans 14 residues. The J segment lost 3 bases and the V segment lost 4 bases, leaving 6 bases of the junction unmatched. This CDR3 reads CASSEGQARYEQYF. Here the CDR3 DNA reads TGTGCCAGCAGCGAGGGACAGGCCCGCTACGAGCAGTACTTC.

This clone was observed a single time. V is TRBV6-5 and J is TRBJ1-4; no clear D. Germline CDR1 MNHEY, CDR2 SVGAGI. This CDR3 spans 14 amino acids. Trimming stripped 0 bases from V and 5 bases from J, with 7 bases between. CDR3 protein: CASSYSGRNEKLFF. In DNA, the CDR3 is TGTGCCAGCAGTTACTCAGGGAGGAATGAAAAACTGTTTTTT.

The chain couples TRBV30 to TRBJ1-1, with D maybe TRBD1 (6 bases). Germline-derived CDR1 and CDR2 are GTSNPN and SVGIG (reference sequence). Deletions cut 4 bases from V and 4 bases from J, with 7 bases between. The CDR3 length is 11 residues. The DNA for the CDR3 is TGTGCCTGGATAGGGGGCACTGAAGCTTTCTTT. Translation gives CAWIGGTEAFF.

This chain uses TRBV19 with TRBJ2-7; D is possibly TRBD1 (6 bases). The ends were cut back, 6 bases at V and 4 bases at J, with 16 bases in the middle. Germline V gene lookup returns CDR1 LNHDA and CDR2 SQIVND (reference sequence). The CDR3 contains 14 residues. The CDR3 loop reads CASSNGRDNYEQYF. The CDR3, as DNA: TGTGCCAGTAGCAACGGACGGGACAATTACGAGCAGTACTTC.

The chain couples TRBV7-9 to TRBJ1-6, with 7 bases identical to TRBD1. The germline gives CDR1 SEHNR, CDR2 FQNEAQ (reference sequence). The CDR3 runs 15 residues. With V trimmed by 5 bases and J by 6 bases, 7 bases remained unmatched. DNA for the CDR3: TGTGCCAGCAGCGCGGGGACAGCCCCTAATTCACCCCTCCACTTT. Amino acids: CASSAGTAPNSPLHF.

CDR3 sequence reads: CASSERWTGSSTDTQYF. The CDR3 DNA follows: TGTGCCAGCAGCGAACGGTGGACAGGTTCTAGCACAGATACGCAGTATTTT. V is TRBV5-5 and J is TRBJ2-3, with 7 bases aligning to TRBD1. CDR1 and CDR2 (germline): SGHKS, YYEKEE (reference sequence). With 4 bases clipped from V and 0 bases from J, the junction kept 11 bases outside the gene matches. The CDR3 totals 17 residues.

The chain uses TRBV19 and TRBJ1-6; 9 bases agree with TRBD1. The CDR3 covers 13 residues. V lost 5 bases, J lost 15 bases, and 8 bases stayed unmatched. CDR1 and CDR2 from the germline V gene are LNHDA and SQIVND (reference sequence). CDR3 coding DNA: TGTGCCAGTAGTGCGGGACAGGGAGCGATCCTCCACTTT. It yields the protein CASSAGQGAILHF.

The table lists this clone with a count of one. The rearrangement uses TRBV28 and TRBJ2-7; 10 bases map to TRBD2. V shed 3 bases and J 7 bases; nucleotides not matched to a gene: 9. This CDR3 is 15 amino acids long. Looked up from germline, CDR1 is MDHEN and CDR2 is SYDVKM. This CDR3 reads CASSLRLAGGREQYF. The CDR3 coding sequence is TGTGCCAGCAGTTTGAGGTTAGCGGGAGGTCGAGAGCAGTACTTC. Full variable domain (missing parts from reference TRBV28 and TRBJ2-7): DVKVTQSSRYLVKRTGEKVFLECVQDMDHENMFWYRQDPGLGLRLIYFSYDVKMKEKGDIPEGYSVSREKKERFSLILESASTNQTSMYLCASSLRLAGGREQYFGPGTRLTVT.

The chain couples TRBV11-2 to TRBJ2-1; TRBD1 or TRBD2 may be the D gene (6 bases each). The V and J ends lost 6 bases and 5 bases respectively, with 17 bases between them. Per the germline V gene, CDR1 is SGHAT and CDR2 is FQNNGV. CDR3 length: 15 residues. The CDR3 region has the DNA TGTGCCAGCAGTTCAATCCGGGGGCTACACAATGAGCAGTTCTTC. As protein: CASSSIRGLHNEQFF.

The chain has TRBV4-2 and TRBJ1-1; 9 bases align to TRBD1. Unmatched junction bases numbered 7, after V lost 3 bases and J lost 5 bases. Germline CDR1 is LGHNA and CDR2 is YNFKEQ. The CDR3 spans 15 residues. The CDR3 DNA is TGTGCCAGCAGCCAGGTAGGACAGGGGTATACTGAAGCTTTCTTT. It translates to CASSQVGQGYTEAFF.

In this sample, this clone turned up once. Here the CDR3 reads CASSLGDGSGAEAFF. In DNA form, the CDR3 reads TGTGCCAGCAGCTTAGGGGACGGGAGCGGGGCTGAAGCTTTCTTT. The chain joins TRBV7-6 to TRBJ1-1; the D gene is possibly TRBD1 (5 bases). This CDR3 is built from 15 residues. Trimming cost V 1 base and J 6 bases, with 15 bases left between them. Germline assignment: CDR1 SGHVS and CDR2 FNYEAQ. The full variable domain, completed using reference TRBV7-6 and TRBJ1-1, is GAGVSQSPRYKVTKRGQDVALRCDPISGHVSLYWYRQALGQGPEFLTYFNYEAQQDKSGLPNDRFSAERPEGSISTLTIQRTEQRDSAMYRCASSLGDGSGAEAFFGQGTRLTVV.

The chain recombines TRBV7-9 with TRBJ2-2; D remains unclear. The V end was cut by 6 bases, the J end by 8 bases, with 13 bases between. The CDR3 contains 13 residues. Looked up from germline, CDR1 is SEHNR and CDR2 is FQNEAQ (reference sequence). In nucleotides, the CDR3 is TGTGCCAGCAGTGGTACCTGGGGAGGGGAGCTGTTTTTT. This translates into CASSGTWGGELFF.

This sequence joins TRBV19 and TRBJ1-1, with a tentative D call TRBD1 (6 bases). The CDR3 is 13 amino acids. Per germline, CDR1 LNHDA and CDR2 SQIVND (reference sequence). V dropped 8 bases and J dropped 4 bases, with 14 bases sitting between them. Here the CDR3 DNA reads TGTGCCAGTCCTGGAGGGGGGAGCACTGAAGCTTTCTTT. Protein: CASPGGGSTEAFF.

The J gene is TRBJ1-4, the V gene TRBV10-3; 8 bases map to TRBD1. Trimming at V came to 2 bases and at J to 10 bases, leaving 18 bases not matched to a gene. Germline V gives CDR1 ENHRY, CDR2 SYGVKD. The CDR3 loop spans 18 amino acids. DNA of the CDR3: TGTGCCATCAGTGAGGCCCACCTCGGGACAGGCAAAGGAGGAAAACTGTTTTTT. This sequence encodes CAISEAHLGTGKGGKLFF.